Presented here are 22 T cell receptor beta chains from one specimen sequenced in a study of post-analysis software for immune sequencing data. Unique molecular identifiers were present in the TCR beta cDNA libraries. MiXCR, applied by TCRdb to the PCR reads, yields one record per CDR3 protein. The sample lists some 160,000 distinct CDR3 sequences, roughly 40% seen once, with over 25% in the top ten. Sample: blood, taken after autologous hematopoietic stem cell transplantation. The origin of the receptors is a girl aged 5 to 17 with multiple sclerosis.

The chain has TRBV28 and TRBJ2-7; D uncertain. The germline gives CDR1 MDHEN, CDR2 SYDVKM. This CDR3 has 13 amino acids. Trimming cost V 4 bases and J 2 bases, with 9 bases left between them. The CDR3 nucleotides read TGTGCCAGCAGTTACCCTAGTACCTACGAGCAGTACTTC. The encoded protein is CASSYPSTYEQYF.

Points on this clonotype: Germline and junction disagree at one end, which may indicate a read error. The chain recombines TRBV6-6 with TRBJ2-3, with 8 bases aligning to TRBD1. Looked up from germline, CDR1 is MNHNY and CDR2 is SVGAGI (reference sequence). The CDR3 extends over 14 amino acids. The CDR3 DNA reads as TGTGCCAGCACCCGGGCAGGGGGCACAGATGCGCAGTATTTT. Translating gives CASTRAGGTDAQYF.

This clonotype was seen a few times. The chain joins TRBV7-9 to TRBJ2-7; the D is unclear. V was cut by 5 bases and J by 4 bases, with 15 bases left in between. CDR3 length: 14 amino acids. From germline, CDR1 is SEHNR and CDR2 FQNEAQ (reference sequence). CDR3: CASSREAAQYEQYF. The DNA of the CDR3 is TGTGCCAGCAGCCGCGAGGCAGCGCAATACGAGCAGTACTTC.

V is TRBV6-5 and J is TRBJ2-1, with TRBD2 matching 9 bases. The trim removed 2 bases at V and 9 bases at J, leaving 11 bases unmatched. This CDR3 region has 16 residues. In germline, CDR1 is MNHEY, CDR2 SVGAGI. CDR3 nucleotide sequence: TGTGCCAGCAGTTACGGGTTAGCGGGAGAGGGTGGTGAGCAGTTCTTC. As protein: CASSYGLAGEGGEQFF.

The chain carries TRBV7-6 and TRBJ2-2; TRBD2 matches 14 bases. This CDR3 contains 18 residues. CDR1 is SGHVS, CDR2 FNYEAQ, per germline. The V and J ends lost 2 bases and 5 bases, in that order; junction bases with no gene match: 7. For the CDR3, the DNA is TGTGCCAGCAGCTTACACTCGGGGACTAGCGGGAGAACCGGGGAGCTGTTTTTT. Protein product: CASSLHSGTSGRTGELFF.

This clonotype was seen a handful of times. A read error is possible here, since a much larger clone lies one base away. The V gene is TRBV29-1, the J gene TRBJ1-1; TRBD1 agrees at 10 bases. Germline loops: CDR1 SQVTM, CDR2 ANQGSEA. This CDR3 spans 15 amino acids. The CDR3 protein is CSAEGTGDLATEAFF. The CDR3 DNA reads as TGCAGCGCTGAAGGGACAGGGGACCTCGCCACTGAAGCTTTCTTT. The variable domain in full, completed from reference TRBV29-1 and TRBJ1-1, reads SAVISQKPSRDICQRGTSLTIQCQVDSQVTMMFWYRQQPGQSLTLIATANQGSEATYESGFVIDKFPISRPNLTFSTLTVSNMSPEDSSIYLCSAEGTGDLATEAFFGQGTRLTVV.

This clonotype was counted between two and nine times. The V gene is TRBV20-1, the J gene TRBJ2-5, with a weak D call TRBD2 (6 bases). Germline-derived CDR1 and CDR2 are DFQATT and SNEGSKA (reference sequence). CDR3 length equals 14 residues. Trimming left V 5 bases short and J 3 bases short, with 16 bases between. DNA for the CDR3: TGCAGTGCTCTCGCGGGATTCGGGGAAGAGACCCAGTACTTC. It codes for CSALAGFGEETQYF.

This chain joins TRBV4-3 and TRBJ2-7, with D perhaps given as TRBD1 or TRBD2 (5 bases each). This CDR3 is built from 14 residues. Trimming took off 4 bases at V and 0 bases at J, with 10 bases between the two ends. From germline, CDR1 is LGHNA and CDR2 YSLEER. The CDR3 spells CASSPWDGSYEQYF. CDR3 nucleotide sequence: TGCGCCAGCAGCCCGTGGGACGGCTCCTACGAGCAGTACTTC.

The chain links TRBV5-1 to TRBJ2-1, with D possibly matching TRBD2 (5 bases). The CDR3 is 15 residues long. Trimming took off 0 bases at V and 0 bases at J, with 7 bases between the two ends. Germline V gene data show CDR1 as SGHRS and CDR2 as YFSETQ. The CDR3 loop reads CASSLDGDSYNEQFF. The CDR3 region has the DNA TGCGCCAGCAGCTTGGACGGGGACTCCTACAATGAGCAGTTCTTC.

The V gene is TRBV5-1, the J gene TRBJ2-3; no firm D call. The CDR3 is 15 residues long. Deletions cut 4 bases from V and 0 bases from J, with 12 bases between. Germline V gene sequence: CDR1 SGHRS, CDR2 YFSETQ. CDR3 DNA: TGCGCCAGCAGCCTCCCGGCGGCTAGCACAGATACGCAGTATTTT. Its protein is CASSLPAASTDTQYF.

Ten or more counts support this clonotype. The rearrangement links TRBV20-1 to TRBJ2-5; 12 nucleotides agree with TRBD2. Germline CDR1 DFQATT, CDR2 SNEGSKA (reference sequence). With 3 bases clipped from V and 1 base from J, the junction kept 6 bases outside the gene matches. The CDR3 covers 16 residues. CDR3 in amino acids: CSASLPGLAGQETQYF. CDR3 DNA: TGCAGTGCTAGTCTCCCGGGACTAGCGGGCCAAGAGACCCAGTACTTC.

The chain employs TRBV6-5 and TRBJ2-1; TRBD1 is a possible D gene (5 bases). The CDR3 loop spans 16 amino acids. The germline V gene encodes CDR1 MNHEY and CDR2 SVGAGI. With 2 bases removed from V and 4 bases from J, the gap between germline ends came to 15 bases. CDR3 protein: CASSYPAGQGYNEQFF. CDR3 nucleotides: TGTGCCAGCAGTTACCCCGCAGGGCAGGGTTACAATGAGCAGTTCTTC.

The chain couples TRBV4-3 to TRBJ1-4, with D hard to call. Germline V CDR1 and CDR2: LGHNA, YSLEER. The V and J ends lost 0 bases and 0 bases respectively, with 5 bases between them. The CDR3 totals 15 residues. The CDR3 DNA reads TGCGCCAGCAGCCAAGAGATATCAACTAATGAAAAACTGTTTTTT. Translation: CASSQEISTNEKLFF.

The chain recombines TRBV20-1 with TRBJ1-1; the match to TRBD1 covers 10 bases. V dropped 1 base and J dropped 0; count of bases not matched to a gene: 5. CDR3 length: 16 residues. CDR1 and CDR2 (germline): DFQATT, SNEGSKA (reference sequence). CDR3 nucleotides: TGCAGTGCTAGAGGAGACAGGGGGCAGGTGAACACTGAAGCTTTCTTT. It encodes CSARGDRGQVNTEAFF.

This clonotype came up a few times. The V call is TRBV15, the J call TRBJ2-1, with D perhaps matching TRBD2 (6 bases). Germline CDR1 LNHNV, CDR2 YYDKDF (reference sequence). The CDR3 consists of 16 residues. V lost 0 bases, J lost 4 bases, and 13 bases lay in between. CDR3 loop: CATSRDRVAEYNEQFF. CDR3 DNA: TGTGCCACCAGCAGAGATCGGGTAGCGGAGTACAATGAGCAGTTCTTC.

The rearrangement links TRBV28 to TRBJ2-4, with 8 bases lining up with TRBD1. V gave up 7 bases and J gave up 0 bases; unmatched junction bases: 5. The CDR3 consists of 15 residues. Germline CDR1 and CDR2: MDHEN and SYDVKM. The CDR3 reads CASTDRGLAKNIQYF. The CDR3 region has the DNA TGTGCCAGCACCGACAGGGGACTAGCCAAAAACATTCAGTACTTC.

The chain carries TRBV2 and TRBJ2-7; 10 bases map to TRBD2. The DNA end lines up better with TRBJ2-5; the J call may be wrong. CDR1 SNHLY and CDR2 FYNNEI come from the germline V gene. This CDR3 comprises 13 residues. The CDR3 protein is CARSSGSGGTQYF. The DNA of the CDR3 is TGTGCCAGATCTAGCGGGAGCGGGGGGACCCAGTACTTC.

This clonotype came up a few times. The chain carries TRBV5-1 and TRBJ2-5; the match to TRBD2 covers 9 bases. V gave up 5 bases and J gave up 5 bases; unmatched junction bases: 10. The germline CDR1 and CDR2 sequences are SGHRS and YFSETQ. This CDR3 is 15 amino acids long. For the CDR3, the DNA is TGCGCCAGCAGAGGTTTTAGCGGGAGTGAGGAGACCCAGTACTTC. Translation: CASRGFSGSEETQYF.

The chain is built from TRBV20-1 and TRBJ1-2; TRBD1 is a possible D gene (5 bases). Trimming removed 3 bases from V and 1 base from J, with 9 bases in between. Looked up from germline, CDR1 is DFQATT and CDR2 is SNEGSKA (reference sequence). The CDR3 totals 13 residues. The CDR3 nucleotides read TGCAGTGCTAGGGGACTGATTAACTATGGCTACACCTTC. As protein: CSARGLINYGYTF.

V is TRBV7-2 and J is TRBJ2-7; 8 bases are shared with TRBD1. Germline lookup yields CDR1 SGHTA and CDR2 FQGNSA. With V trimmed by 4 bases and J by 2 bases, 4 bases remained unmatched. This CDR3 has 14 amino acids. The CDR3 sequence is CASSCGQGTYEQYF. CDR3 bases: TGTGCCAGCAGCTGCGGACAGGGAACCTACGAGCAGTACTTC. The full variable domain, its missing parts supplied by reference TRBV7-2 and TRBJ2-7, is GAGVSQSPSNKVTEKGKDVELRCDPISGHTALYWYRQSLGQGLEFLIYFQGNSAPDKSGLPSDRFSAERTGGSVSTLTIQRTQQEDSAVYLCASSCGQGTYEQYFGPGTRLTVT.

The J gene is TRBJ1-2, the V gene TRBV28, with a possible D match to TRBD1 (6 bases). CDR3 length equals 12 residues. Germline V gene data show CDR1 as MDHEN and CDR2 as SYDVKM. V shed 5 bases and J shed 5 bases, with 9 bases lying between them. The CDR3: CASSVTGYGYTF. Here the CDR3 DNA reads TGTGCCAGCAGTGTTACAGGGTATGGCTACACCTTC.

The chain combines TRBV24-1 with TRBJ2-5; D unresolved. The CDR3 loop spans 13 amino acids. Germline V CDR1 and CDR2: KGHDR, SFDVKD. V was pared by 4 bases and J by 5 bases, with 10 bases between. Here the CDR3 DNA reads TGTGCCACCAGTGACTCCACAGCGGAGACCCAGTACTTC. Amino acids: CATSDSTAETQYF.